This entry lists 30 T cell receptor beta chains sequenced from one sample in a study of T cells in Graves' hyperthyroidism and ophthalmopathy. TCR beta CDR3 regions were amplified from RNA. The HTBI primer set served for first-round RT-PCR of the TCR CDR3. TCRdb ran MiXCR on the multiplex PCR reads and lists one entry per CDR3 protein. The sample lists 350,000 to 400,000 distinct CDR3 sequences; approximately 17% were seen once. The sequenced material came from blood. The receptors come from a man younger than 35 with Graves' ophthalmopathy.

This clonotype was observed many times. The chain links TRBV18 to TRBJ1-4; TRBD1 matches 10 bases. This CDR3 spans 14 amino acids. The germline V gene encodes CDR1 KGHSH and CDR2 LQKENI. Trimming took 3 bases from V and 8 from J; bases not matched to a gene: 3. The CDR3 region is CASSPGQGIEKLFF. The DNA of the CDR3 is TGTGCCAGCTCACCGGGACAGGGGATAGAAAAACTGTTTTTT.

This clonotype has more than one count but fewer than ten. This rearrangement joins TRBV9 to TRBJ1-1; the D gene is possibly TRBD1 (6 bases). The germline gives CDR1 SGDLS, CDR2 YYNGEE. The CDR3 spans 15 residues. With 3 bases removed from V and 1 base from J, the gap between germline ends came to 13 bases. The CDR3 DNA is TGTGCCAGCAGCGAGGGGGGCACCTCGAACACTGAAGCTTTCTTT. It encodes CASSEGGTSNTEAFF.

This clonotype was found a few times. A much larger clone differs from this one at a single base, so this may be a read error. A read error is likely, as this CDR3 ends without the conserved phenylalanine or tryptophan. The chain employs TRBV28 and TRBJ1-1; D gene ambiguous. Germline lookup yields CDR1 MDHEN and CDR2 SYDVKM. Trimming pared 6 bases from V and 4 bases from J, leaving 15 bases between. The CDR3 contains 14 residues. The CDR3 is CASSRLEGITEAFL. The DNA of the CDR3 is TGTGCCAGCAGCCGGCTTGAGGGTATCACTGAAGCTTTCCTT.

The chain recombines TRBV12-3 or TRBV12-4 with TRBJ2-2; 11 bases fit TRBD1. CDR3 size: 15 residues. V gave up 5 bases and J gave up 5 bases; unmatched junction bases: 4. The chain's CDR3 is CASSTGQGETGELFF. The CDR3 nucleotides read TGTGCCAGCAGTACGGGACAGGGGGAAACCGGGGAGCTGTTTTTT.

This clonotype was seen repeatedly, ten times or more. The chain employs TRBV7-2 and TRBJ1-4; D gene unclear. V lost 2 bases, J lost 7 bases, and 11 bases lay in between. The V gene's germline CDR1 is SGHTA and CDR2 FQGNSA. The length of the CDR3 is 14 residues. Here the CDR3 reads CASSLIRNPEKLFF. CDR3 sequence (DNA): TGTGCCAGCAGCTTAATACGCAACCCTGAAAAACTGTTTTTT.

This clonotype was counted a few times. The V gene is TRBV27, the J gene TRBJ1-1, with D possibly TRBD1 on 6 matching bases. Germline V gives CDR1 MNHEY, CDR2 SMNVEV (reference sequence). Trimming removed 2 bases from V and 4 bases from J, with 14 bases in between. This CDR3 region has 15 residues. CDR3 in DNA: TGTGCCAGCAGTTTAAATTCGGGGGCCACCACTGAAGCTTTCTTT. Encoded protein: CASSLNSGATTEAFF.

This clonotype showed up just a few times. This chain connects TRBV29-1 to TRBJ2-7, with D perhaps TRBD1 or TRBD2 (5 bases each). Germline V CDR1 and CDR2: SQVTM, ANQGSEA. The CDR3 runs to 11 residues. The ends were cut back, 1 base at V and 5 bases at J, with 6 bases in the middle. CDR3 bases: TGCAGCGTTGAAGGAGGGGACGAGCAGTACTTC. Its translation is CSVEGGDEQYF.

This clonotype occurred many times. This could be a read error, since a much larger clone is one nucleotide away. This chain links TRBV15 with TRBJ2-5; D ambiguous. Germline-derived CDR1 and CDR2 are LNHNV and YYDKDF (reference sequence). Trimming took off 3 bases at V and 5 bases at J, with 4 bases between the two ends. The CDR3 sequence is 11 residues long. The CDR3 sequence is CATSSGETQYF. In DNA, the CDR3 is TGTGCCACCAGCAGCGGGGAGACCCAGTACTTC.

This clonotype was counted ten times or more. The chain has TRBV6-2 or TRBV6-3 and TRBJ2-1; D may be TRBD2 (7 bases). Trimming removed 6 bases at V and 1 base at J, with 19 bases between. This CDR3 contains 17 residues. The germline gives CDR1 MNHEY, CDR2 SVGEGT. CDR3: CASRAEAGAWSYNEQFF. CDR3 DNA: TGTGCCAGCAGAGCCGAGGCGGGGGCGTGGTCCTACAATGAGCAGTTCTTC.

The rearrangement uses TRBV5-1 and TRBJ2-3, with D hard to call. Germline values: CDR1 SGHRS, CDR2 YFSETQ. Between the trimmed V and J ends, which lost 0 bases and 1 base, there was a span of 15 bases. The CDR3 runs 17 residues. This CDR3 is CASSLVGLDTGTDTQYF. The CDR3 nucleotides read TGCGCCAGCAGCTTGGTGGGCCTGGATACTGGCACAGATACGCAGTATTTT.

V is TRBV18 and J is TRBJ2-2, with a weak D call TRBD2 (6 bases). This CDR3 contains 15 residues. Trimming left V 2 bases short and J 3 bases short, with 10 bases between. The V gene's germline CDR1 is KGHSH and CDR2 LQKENI. CDR3 in DNA: TGTGCCAGCTCACCAGCACTAGCTTACACCGGGGAGCTGTTTTTT. Translated: CASSPALAYTGELFF.

V and J are TRBV2 and TRBJ1-1; tentative D call: TRBD1 (6 bases). The CDR3 sequence is 16 residues long. In germline, CDR1 is SNHLY, CDR2 FYNNEI. The ends were cut back, 6 bases at V and 3 bases at J, with 20 bases in the middle. CDR3 sequence: CASSVGGGGGYTEAFF. DNA of the CDR3: TGTGCCAGCAGCGTAGGGGGGGGGGGGGGGTACACTGAAGCTTTCTTT.

This clonotype has ten or more counts. V is TRBV7-9 and J is TRBJ1-4, with D uncertain. Trimming removed 1 base from V and 7 bases from J, with 13 bases in between. This CDR3 is 15 amino acids long. Germline V gene sequence: CDR1 SEHNR, CDR2 FQNEAQ (reference sequence). CDR3 residues: CASSLVVEGAEKLFF. In DNA form, the CDR3 reads TGTGCCAGCAGCTTAGTGGTCGAGGGCGCTGAAAAACTGTTTTTT.

This clonotype was recorded many times. The V gene is TRBV7-9, the J gene TRBJ2-5; TRBD1 aligns across 11 bases. The junction had 15 bases not matched to a gene; V was cut back by 6 bases and J by 6 bases. The CDR3 sequence is 17 residues long. CDR1 and CDR2 (germline): SEHNR, FQNEAQ (reference sequence). For the CDR3, the DNA is TGTGCCAGCAGACCAAGCCCCCCGGGACAGGGGGGAAAGACCCAGTACTTC. This gives the protein CASRPSPPGQGGKTQYF.

This clonotype occurred many times. This chain connects TRBV5-1 to TRBJ1-1; D might be TRBD1 (6 bases). This CDR3 comprises 14 residues. The germline gives CDR1 SGHRS, CDR2 YFSETQ. The V end was cut by 4 bases, the J end by 0 bases, with 10 bases between. CDR3 in DNA: TGCGCCAGCAGCGAACAGGGTTTGAACACTGAAGCTTTCTTT. The encoded protein is CASSEQGLNTEAFF. The variable domain in full, with the rest retrieved from reference TRBV5-1 and TRBJ1-1, is KAGVTQTPRYLIKTRGQQVTLSCSPISGHRSVSWYQQTPGQGLQFLFEYFSETQRNKGNFPGRFSGRQFSNSRSEMNVSTLELGDSALYLCASSEQGLNTEAFFGQGTRLTVV.

This clonotype was found a few times. The chain links TRBV7-4 to TRBJ1-5; tentatively, D is TRBD1 (6 bases). Trimming removed 5 bases from V and 0 bases from J, with 17 bases in between. The CDR3 spans 17 residues. Germline V gene data show CDR1 as SGHVT and CDR2 as SQSDAQ. Here the CDR3 reads CASSAYDSGDSNQPQHF. In DNA, the CDR3 is TGTGCCAGCAGCGCTTACGACTCAGGGGATAGCAATCAGCCCCAGCATTTT.

This clonotype was recorded once. This sequence joins TRBV20-1 and TRBJ2-1; D may be TRBD1 or TRBD2 (5 bases each). The V gene lost 0 bases and the J gene lost 8 bases, with 14 bases spanning the gap. The CDR3 totals 14 residues. Germline CDR1 DFQATT, CDR2 SNEGSKA (reference sequence). This chain's CDR3 is CSAREGIGTDEQFF. CDR3 nucleotide sequence: TGCAGTGCTAGAGAGGGTATTGGGACGGATGAGCAGTTCTTC.

This clonotype turned up a few times. This rearrangement joins TRBV12-5 to TRBJ2-1; the D gene is possibly TRBD2 (6 bases). The DNA end lines up better with TRBJ2-7; the J call may be wrong. Germline V gene lookup returns CDR1 LGHNT and CDR2 FRNRAP. CDR3 length equals 15 residues. The CDR3 reads CASGPGGRSYNEQYF. CDR3 DNA sequence: TGTGCTAGTGGTCCCGGGGGTCGGTCGTACAATGAGCAGTACTTC.

This clonotype was recorded at least ten times. The CDR3 DNA sequence: TGTGCCACCGGGATGACGGCTTTGGGGGAGCAGTACTTC. Its translation is CATGMTALGEQYF. The V gene is TRBV2, the J gene TRBJ2-7, with D perhaps TRBD2 (5 bases). V was cut by 10 bases and J by 7 bases, with 20 bases left in between. Germline loops: CDR1 SNHLY, CDR2 FYNNEI. This CDR3 comprises 13 residues.

This clonotype came up many times. CDR3 nucleotides: TGTGCCAGCAGTACGGTGGGCCTGGGAGCTTTCTTT. As protein: CASSTVGLGAFF. The chain carries TRBV6-1 and TRBJ1-1; D not resolved. Germline V gene data show CDR1 as MNHNS and CDR2 as SASEGT. V was clipped by 5 bases and J by 10 bases, with 14 bases between them. The CDR3 length is 12 residues.

This clonotype appeared a few times. The chain joins TRBV20-1 to TRBJ1-4; 9 positions agree with TRBD1. Germline CDR1 and CDR2: DFQATT and SNEGSKA (reference sequence). J was trimmed by 3 bases and V by 6 bases; bases with no gene match: 8. This CDR3 comprises 15 residues. CDR3 sequence reads: CSADRGSLANEKLFF. In DNA form, the CDR3 reads TGCAGTGCCGACAGGGGGAGCTTGGCTAATGAAAAACTGTTTTTT.

This rearrangement joins TRBV5-1 to TRBJ2-5; 10 bases match TRBD2. Germline assignment: CDR1 SGHRS and CDR2 YFSETQ. The CDR3 covers 15 residues. V lost 3 bases and J lost 4; bases outside the gene matches: 6. CDR3 nucleotide sequence: TGCGCCAGCAGCTCTACCGGGACTAGCGCAGAGACCCAGTACTTC. Its translation: CASSSTGTSAETQYF.

This clonotype was recorded a few times. The CDR3 nucleotides read TGCGCCAGCAGCTTGTCCTTGACAGTGAACACTGAAGCTTTCTTT. This gives the protein CASSLSLTVNTEAFF. This rearrangement joins TRBV5-1 to TRBJ1-1; possible D gene TRBD1, 5 bases. The germline V gene encodes CDR1 SGHRS and CDR2 YFSETQ. This CDR3 has 15 amino acids. V lost 1 base and J lost 0, with 10 bases in between.

This clonotype was detected only a few times. Here the CDR3 DNA reads TGCAGTGCTAGAGTTCAGCGGGGGGCTACATGGGATGAGCAGTTCTTC. Translated, it gives CSARVQRGATWDEQFF. The chain is built from TRBV20-1 and TRBJ2-1; 9 bases match TRBD2. Germline V gives CDR1 DFQATT, CDR2 SNEGSKA (reference sequence). J lost 8 bases, V lost 1 base, and 12 bases had no gene match. The length of the CDR3 is 16 residues.

There are many counts of this clonotype. The chain combines TRBV7-3 with TRBJ2-6, with D unclear. The CDR3 length is 15 residues. The germline V and J ends were trimmed by 5 bases and 0 bases, with 8 bases remaining between them. Germline CDR1 is SGHTA and CDR2 is FQGTGA. The CDR3 spells CASSLLASGANVLTF. The CDR3 nucleotides read TGTGCCAGCAGCCTACTGGCCTCTGGGGCCAACGTCCTGACTTTC. The full variable domain, in which reference TRBV7-3 and TRBJ2-6 provide the parts outside the CDR3, is GAGVSQTPSNKVTEKGKYVELRCDPISGHTALYWYRQSLGQGPEFLIYFQGTGAADDSGLPNDRFFAVRPEGSVSTLKIQRTERGDSAVYLCASSLLASGANVLTFGAGSRLTVL.

Many counts were recorded for this clonotype. The rearrangement joins TRBV18 to TRBJ2-3; the D gene is possibly TRBD1 (6 bases). The V end lost 4 bases, the J end lost 5 bases, and 13 bases lay between the germline ends. The germline V gene encodes CDR1 KGHSH and CDR2 LQKENI. CDR3 length: 14 residues. The CDR3 DNA reads TGTGCCAGCTCACTCTCGGACAGTCGAGATACGCAGTATTTT. Its protein is CASSLSDSRDTQYF.

This clonotype was observed many times. The CDR3 sequence: CASSFDQGIDEQFF. CDR3 nucleotide sequence: TGTGCCAGCAGCTTTGATCAGGGAATCGATGAGCAGTTCTTC. This rearrangement joins TRBV7-2 to TRBJ2-1; TRBD1 might be the D (5 bases). The ends were cut back, 3 bases at V and 8 bases at J, with 14 bases in the middle. The CDR3 has 14 residues. Germline CDR1 reads SGHTA; CDR2 reads FQGNSA.

This clonotype was seen repeatedly, ten times or more. The rearrangement joins TRBV28 to TRBJ1-5; D is possibly TRBD1 (5 bases). V was trimmed by 5 bases and J by 5 bases, leaving 19 bases between them. Per germline, CDR1 MDHEN and CDR2 SYDVKM. The CDR3 length is 16 residues. CDR3 DNA: TGTGCCAGCAGTCCGGGGGGATTGGGGGGGTATCAGCCCCAGCATTTT. It specifies CASSPGGLGGYQPQHF.

This clonotype has at least ten counts. V usage is TRBV15 and J usage is TRBJ1-2, with D possibly being TRBD1 (5 bases). V was trimmed by 5 bases and J by 5 bases, leaving 18 bases between them. Germline V lookup: CDR1 LNHNV, CDR2 YYDKDF (reference sequence). The length of the CDR3 is 15 residues. CDR3 sequence reads: CATSPPDRAQYGYTF. CDR3 DNA: TGTGCCACCAGCCCACCTGACAGAGCTCAGTATGGCTACACCTTC.

The V and J genes are TRBV2 and TRBJ2-3, with 11 nucleotides matching TRBD2. Germline trimming cut 8 bases from V and 3 bases from J; bases unmatched to any gene: 7. The CDR3 is 15 amino acids. Germline CDR1 and CDR2: SNHLY and FYNNEI. For the CDR3, the DNA is TGTGCCAGCCAAACTAGCGGGGGCCTAACAGATACGCAGTATTTT. It translates to CASQTSGGLTDTQYF.